This T cell receptor (beta chain) was captured by sequencing in a study of T cells in Graves' hyperthyroidism and ophthalmopathy. This CDR3 contains 16 residues. Per germline, CDR1 LGHDT and CDR2 YNNKEL (reference sequence). The V gene lost 0 bases and the J gene lost 7 bases, with 13 bases spanning the gap. The investigators amplified TCR beta CDR3 regions from RNA transcripts. The study used the HTBI primer set for a first-round RT-PCR of the TCR CDR3. TCRdb analysed the multiplex PCR reads with MiXCR anew, one entry per CDR3 protein. The profile shows 500,000 to 550,000 distinct CDR3 sequences, 20% to 25% of them singletons. Hyperthyroidism of Graves' type that showed no ophthalmopathy progression within 18 months was stable. Clinicians diagnosed patients from clinical symptoms, serum thyroxine and TRAb, thyroid ultrasound and orbital computed tomography.

The sequenced sample consisted of blood. This chain joins TRBV3-1 and TRBJ1-6; D remains ambiguous. The receptor was derived from a man younger than 35 with Graves' hyperthyroidism. Here the CDR3 DNA reads TGTGCCAGCAGCCAAGAAATCCGGGCCGGCAATTCACCCCTCCACTTT. Its translation: CASSQEIRAGNSPLHF.